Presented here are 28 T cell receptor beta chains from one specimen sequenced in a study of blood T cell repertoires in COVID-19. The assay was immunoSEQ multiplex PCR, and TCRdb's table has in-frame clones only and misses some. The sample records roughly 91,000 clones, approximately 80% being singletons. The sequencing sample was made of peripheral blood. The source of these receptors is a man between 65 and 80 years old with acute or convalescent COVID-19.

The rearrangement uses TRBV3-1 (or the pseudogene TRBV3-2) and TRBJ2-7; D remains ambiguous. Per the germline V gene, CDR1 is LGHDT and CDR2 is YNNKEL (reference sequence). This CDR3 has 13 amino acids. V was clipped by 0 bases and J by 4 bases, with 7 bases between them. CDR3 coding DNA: TGTGCCAGCAGCCAAGACCCGCTATACGAGCAGTACTTC. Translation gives CASSQDPLYEQYF.

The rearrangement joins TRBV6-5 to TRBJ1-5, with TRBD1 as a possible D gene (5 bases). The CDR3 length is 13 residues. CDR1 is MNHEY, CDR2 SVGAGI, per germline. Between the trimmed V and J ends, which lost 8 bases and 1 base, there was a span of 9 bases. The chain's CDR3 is CASGRESNQPQHF. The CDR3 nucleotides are TGTGCCAGCGGCAGGGAAAGCAATCAGCCCCAGCATTTT.

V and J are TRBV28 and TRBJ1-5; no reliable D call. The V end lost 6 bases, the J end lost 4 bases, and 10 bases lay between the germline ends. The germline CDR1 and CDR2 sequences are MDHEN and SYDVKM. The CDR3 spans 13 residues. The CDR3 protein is CASRRLANQPQHF. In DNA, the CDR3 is TGTGCCAGCAGAAGACTCGCGAATCAGCCCCAGCATTTT.

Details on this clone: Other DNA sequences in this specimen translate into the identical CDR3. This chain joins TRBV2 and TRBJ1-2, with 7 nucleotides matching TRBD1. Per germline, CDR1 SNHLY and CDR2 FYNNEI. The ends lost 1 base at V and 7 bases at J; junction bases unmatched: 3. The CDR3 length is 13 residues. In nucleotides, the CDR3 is TGTGCCAGCAGTGAAGAGGGGGCCGGTGGCTACACCTTC. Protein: CASSEEGAGGYTF.

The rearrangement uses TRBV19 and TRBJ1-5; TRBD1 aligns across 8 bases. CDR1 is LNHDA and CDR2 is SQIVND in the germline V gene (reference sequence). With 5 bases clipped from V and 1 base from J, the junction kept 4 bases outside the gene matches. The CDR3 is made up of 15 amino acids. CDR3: CASSLRQGSNQPQHF. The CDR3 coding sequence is TGTGCCAGTAGTTTGCGACAGGGGAGCAATCAGCCCCAGCATTTT.

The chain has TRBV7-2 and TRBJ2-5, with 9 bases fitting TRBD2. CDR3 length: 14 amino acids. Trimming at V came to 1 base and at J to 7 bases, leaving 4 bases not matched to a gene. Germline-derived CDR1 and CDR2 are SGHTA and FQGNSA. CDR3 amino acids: CASSLEGLAGTQYF. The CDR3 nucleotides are TGTGCCAGCAGCTTAGAGGGACTAGCTGGGACCCAGTACTTC.

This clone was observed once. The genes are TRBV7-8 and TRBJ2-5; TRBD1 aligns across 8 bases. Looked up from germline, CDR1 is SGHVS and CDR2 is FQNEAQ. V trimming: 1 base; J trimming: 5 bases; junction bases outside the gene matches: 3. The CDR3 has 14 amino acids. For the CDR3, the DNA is TGTGCCAGCAGCTTAGTGGACAGGGAGGAGACCCAGTACTTC. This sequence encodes CASSLVDREETQYF. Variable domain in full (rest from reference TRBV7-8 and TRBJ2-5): GAGVSQSPRYKVAKRGQDVALRCDPISGHVSLFWYQQALGQGPEFLTYFQNEAQLDKSGLPSDRFFAERPEGSVSTLKIQRTQQEDSAVYLCASSLVDREETQYFGPGTRLLVL.

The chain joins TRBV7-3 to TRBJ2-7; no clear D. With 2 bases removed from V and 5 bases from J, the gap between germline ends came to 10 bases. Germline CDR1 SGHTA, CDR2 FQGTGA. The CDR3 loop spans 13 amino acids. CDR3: CASSLALSDEQYF. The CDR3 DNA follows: TGTGCCAGCAGCTTAGCTCTCAGCGACGAGCAGTACTTC.

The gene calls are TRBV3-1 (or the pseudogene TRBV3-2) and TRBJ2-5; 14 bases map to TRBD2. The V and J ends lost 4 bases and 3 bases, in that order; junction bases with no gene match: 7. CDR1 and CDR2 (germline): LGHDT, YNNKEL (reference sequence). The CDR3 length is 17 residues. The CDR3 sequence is CASSPGTSGGGKETQYF. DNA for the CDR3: TGTGCCAGCAGCCCTGGGACTAGCGGGGGAGGAAAAGAGACCCAGTACTTC.

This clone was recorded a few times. CDR3 residues: CASSQVSGDWFF. The DNA of the CDR3 is TGCGCCAGCAGCCAAGTTTCGGGGGATTGGTTCTTC. J is TRBJ2-1 and V is TRBV4-1, with D tentatively TRBD2 (6 bases). CDR1 and CDR2 from the germline V gene are MGHRA and YSYEKL. With 1 base removed from V and 15 bases from J, the gap between germline ends came to 13 bases. CDR3 size: 12 residues.

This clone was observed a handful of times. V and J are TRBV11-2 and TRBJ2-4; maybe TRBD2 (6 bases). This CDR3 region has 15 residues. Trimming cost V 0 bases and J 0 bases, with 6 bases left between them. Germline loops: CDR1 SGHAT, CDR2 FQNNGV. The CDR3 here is CASSLERGAKNIQYF. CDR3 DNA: TGTGCCAGCAGCTTAGAGCGGGGAGCCAAAAACATTCAGTACTTC.

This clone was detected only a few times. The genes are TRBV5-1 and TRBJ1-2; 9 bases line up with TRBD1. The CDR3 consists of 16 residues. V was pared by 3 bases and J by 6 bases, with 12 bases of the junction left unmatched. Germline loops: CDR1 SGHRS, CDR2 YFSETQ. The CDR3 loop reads CASSWDTGTGYHGYTF. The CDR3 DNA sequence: TGCGCCAGCAGCTGGGATACCGGGACAGGGTATCATGGCTACACCTTC.

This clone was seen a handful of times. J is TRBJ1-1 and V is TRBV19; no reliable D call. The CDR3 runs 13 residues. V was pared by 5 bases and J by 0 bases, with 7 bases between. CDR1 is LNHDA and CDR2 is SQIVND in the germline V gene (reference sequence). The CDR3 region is CASSHYMNTEAFF. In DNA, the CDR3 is TGTGCCAGTAGTCATTACATGAACACTGAAGCTTTCTTT. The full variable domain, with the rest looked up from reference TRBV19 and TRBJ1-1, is DGGITQSPKYLFRKEGQNVTLSCEQNLNHDAMYWYRQDPGQGLRLIYYSQIVNDFQKGDIAEGYSVSREKKESFPLTVTSAQKNPTAFYLCASSHYMNTEAFFGQGTRLTVV.

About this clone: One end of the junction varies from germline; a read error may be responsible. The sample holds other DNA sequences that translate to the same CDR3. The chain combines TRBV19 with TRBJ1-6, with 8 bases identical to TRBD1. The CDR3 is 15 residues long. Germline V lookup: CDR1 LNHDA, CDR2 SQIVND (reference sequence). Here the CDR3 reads CASNSGGQYNSPLHF. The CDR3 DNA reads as TGTGCCAGTAATTCAGGGGGCCAATATAATTCACCTCTCCACTTT.

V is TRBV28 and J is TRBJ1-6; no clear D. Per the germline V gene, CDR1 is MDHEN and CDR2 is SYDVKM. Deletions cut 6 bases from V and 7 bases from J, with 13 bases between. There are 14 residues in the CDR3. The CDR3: CASSPEGGNSPLHF. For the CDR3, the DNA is TGTGCCAGCAGCCCCGAGGGTGGAAATTCACCCCTCCACTTT.

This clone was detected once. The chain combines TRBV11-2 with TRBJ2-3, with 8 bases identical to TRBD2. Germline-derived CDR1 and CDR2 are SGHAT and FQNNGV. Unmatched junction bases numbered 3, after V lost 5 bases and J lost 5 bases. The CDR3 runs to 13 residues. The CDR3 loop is CASSPGLGDTQYF. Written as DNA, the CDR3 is TGTGCCAGCAGCCCGGGACTAGGAGATACGCAGTATTTT.

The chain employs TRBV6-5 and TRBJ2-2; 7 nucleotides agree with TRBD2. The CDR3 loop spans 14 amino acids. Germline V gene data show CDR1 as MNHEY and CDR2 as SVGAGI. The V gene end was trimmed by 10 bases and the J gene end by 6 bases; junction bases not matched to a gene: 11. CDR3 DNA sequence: TGTGCCACGTGGGGAGGGGAGATATCCGGGGAGCTGTTTTTT. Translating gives CATWGGEISGELFF.

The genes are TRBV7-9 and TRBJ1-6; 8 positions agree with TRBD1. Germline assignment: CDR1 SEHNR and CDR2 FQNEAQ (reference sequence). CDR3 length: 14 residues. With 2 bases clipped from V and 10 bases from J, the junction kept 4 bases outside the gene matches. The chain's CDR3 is CASSLQGAGSPLHF. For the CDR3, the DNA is TGTGCCAGCAGCTTACAGGGGGCAGGGTCACCCCTCCACTTT.

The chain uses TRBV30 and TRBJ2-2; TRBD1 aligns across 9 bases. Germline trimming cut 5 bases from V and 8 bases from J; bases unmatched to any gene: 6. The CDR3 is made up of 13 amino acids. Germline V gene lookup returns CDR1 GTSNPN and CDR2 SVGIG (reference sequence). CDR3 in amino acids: CAWVDRGTGELFF. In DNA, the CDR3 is TGTGCCTGGGTGGACAGGGGAACGGGGGAGCTGTTTTTT. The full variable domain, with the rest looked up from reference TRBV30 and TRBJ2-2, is SQTIHQWPATLVQPVGSPLSLECTVEGTSNPNLYWYRQAAGRGLQLLFYSVGIGQISSEVPQNLSASRPQDRQFILSSKKLLLSDSGFYLCAWVDRGTGELFFGEGSRLTVL.

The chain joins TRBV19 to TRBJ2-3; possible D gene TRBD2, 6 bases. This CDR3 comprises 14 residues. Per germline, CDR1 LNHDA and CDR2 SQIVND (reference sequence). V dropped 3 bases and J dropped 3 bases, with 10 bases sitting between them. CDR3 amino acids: CASSISGGTDTQYF. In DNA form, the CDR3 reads TGTGCCAGTAGTATTTCCGGGGGAACAGATACGCAGTATTTT.

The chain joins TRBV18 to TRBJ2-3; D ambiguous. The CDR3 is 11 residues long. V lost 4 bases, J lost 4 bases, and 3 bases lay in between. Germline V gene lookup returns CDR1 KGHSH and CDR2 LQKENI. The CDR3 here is CASSRPDTQYF. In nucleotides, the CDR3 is TGTGCCAGCTCACGGCCAGATACGCAGTATTTT. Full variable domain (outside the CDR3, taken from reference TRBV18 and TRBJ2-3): NAGVMQNPRHLVRRRGQEARLRCSPMKGHSHVYWYRQLPEEGLKFMVYLQKENIIDESGMPKERFSAEFPKEGPSILRIQQVVRGDSAAYFCASSRPDTQYFGPGTRLTVL.

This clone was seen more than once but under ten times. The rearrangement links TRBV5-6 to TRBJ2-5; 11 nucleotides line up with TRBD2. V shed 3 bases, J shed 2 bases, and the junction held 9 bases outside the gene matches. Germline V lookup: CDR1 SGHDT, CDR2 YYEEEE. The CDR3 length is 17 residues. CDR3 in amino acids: CASSSLLAGGLQETQYF. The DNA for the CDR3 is TGTGCCAGCAGCTCACTGCTAGCGGGGGGCCTACAAGAGACCCAGTACTTC.

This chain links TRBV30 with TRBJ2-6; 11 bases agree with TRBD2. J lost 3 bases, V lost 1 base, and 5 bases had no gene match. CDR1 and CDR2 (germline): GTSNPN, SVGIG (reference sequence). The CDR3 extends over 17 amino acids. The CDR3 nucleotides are TGTGCCTGGAGTGAACTAGCGGGGGACTTTGGGGCCAACGTCCTGACTTTC. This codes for CAWSELAGDFGANVLTF.

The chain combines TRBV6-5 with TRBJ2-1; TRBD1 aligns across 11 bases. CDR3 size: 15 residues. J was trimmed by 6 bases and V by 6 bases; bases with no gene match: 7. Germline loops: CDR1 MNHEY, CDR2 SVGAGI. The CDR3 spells CASSYLGTGGNEQFF. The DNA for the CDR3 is TGTGCCAGCAGCTACCTCGGGACAGGGGGCAATGAGCAGTTCTTC.

This CDR3 reads CASSYGGAGTEAFF. The CDR3 DNA reads as TGTGCCAGCAGTTACGGGGGGGCAGGGACTGAAGCTTTCTTT. The chain combines TRBV6-6 with TRBJ1-1; D is possibly TRBD1 (6 bases). This CDR3 spans 14 amino acids. The V gene's germline CDR1 is MNHNY and CDR2 SVGAGI (reference sequence). V gave up 2 bases and J gave up 5 bases, with 12 bases separating them.

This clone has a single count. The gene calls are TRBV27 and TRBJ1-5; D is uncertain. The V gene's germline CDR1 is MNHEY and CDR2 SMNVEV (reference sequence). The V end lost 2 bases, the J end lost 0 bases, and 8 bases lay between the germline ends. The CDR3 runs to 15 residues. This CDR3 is CASSLIGNSNQPQHF. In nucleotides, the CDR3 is TGTGCCAGCAGTTTAATCGGGAATAGCAATCAGCCCCAGCATTTT.

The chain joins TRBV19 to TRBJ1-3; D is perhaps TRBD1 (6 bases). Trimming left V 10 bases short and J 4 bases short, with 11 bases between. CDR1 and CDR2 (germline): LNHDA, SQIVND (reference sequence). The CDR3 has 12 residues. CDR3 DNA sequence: TGTGCCACCACAGGGAACGGAAACACCATATATTTT. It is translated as CATTGNGNTIYF.

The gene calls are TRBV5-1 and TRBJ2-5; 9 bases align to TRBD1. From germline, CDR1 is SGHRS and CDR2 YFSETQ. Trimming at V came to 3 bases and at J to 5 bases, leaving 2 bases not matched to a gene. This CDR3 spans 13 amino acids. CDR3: CASSYRGQETQYF. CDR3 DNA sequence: TGCGCCAGCAGCTACAGGGGGCAGGAGACCCAGTACTTC.